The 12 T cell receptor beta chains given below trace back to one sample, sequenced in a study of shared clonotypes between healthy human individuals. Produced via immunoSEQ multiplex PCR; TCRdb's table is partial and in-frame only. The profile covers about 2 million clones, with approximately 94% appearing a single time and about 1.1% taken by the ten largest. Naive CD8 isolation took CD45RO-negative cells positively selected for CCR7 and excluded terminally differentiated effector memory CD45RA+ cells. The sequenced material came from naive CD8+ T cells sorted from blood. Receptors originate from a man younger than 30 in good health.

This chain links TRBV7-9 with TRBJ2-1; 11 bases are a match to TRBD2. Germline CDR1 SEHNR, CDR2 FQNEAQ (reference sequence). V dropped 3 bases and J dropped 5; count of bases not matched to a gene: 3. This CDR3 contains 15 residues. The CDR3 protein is CASSFLTSGDNEQFF. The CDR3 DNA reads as TGTGCCAGCAGCTTCCTGACTAGCGGGGACAATGAGCAGTTCTTC.

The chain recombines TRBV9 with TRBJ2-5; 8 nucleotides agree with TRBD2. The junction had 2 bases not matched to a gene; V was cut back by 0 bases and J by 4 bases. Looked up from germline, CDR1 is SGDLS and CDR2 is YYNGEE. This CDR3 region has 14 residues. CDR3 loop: CASSVDGTRETQYF. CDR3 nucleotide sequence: TGTGCCAGCAGCGTAGACGGGACTAGAGAGACCCAGTACTTC. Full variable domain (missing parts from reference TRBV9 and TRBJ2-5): DSGVTQTPKHLITATGQRVTLRCSPRSGDLSVYWYQQSLDQGLQFLIQYYNGEERAKGNILERFSAQQFPDLHSELNLSSLELGDSALYFCASSVDGTRETQYFGPGTRLLVL.

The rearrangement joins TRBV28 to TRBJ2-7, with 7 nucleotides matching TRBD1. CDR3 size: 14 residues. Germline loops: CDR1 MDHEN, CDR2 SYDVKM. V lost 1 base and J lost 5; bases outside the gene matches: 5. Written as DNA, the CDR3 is TGTGCCAGCAGTTTATTAGGGGGCAATAACGAGCAGTACTTC. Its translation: CASSLLGGNNEQYF. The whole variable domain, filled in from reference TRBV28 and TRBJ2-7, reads DVKVTQSSRYLVKRTGEKVFLECVQDMDHENMFWYRQDPGLGLRLIYFSYDVKMKEKGDIPEGYSVSREKKERFSLILESASTNQTSMYLCASSLLGGNNEQYFGPGTRLTVT.

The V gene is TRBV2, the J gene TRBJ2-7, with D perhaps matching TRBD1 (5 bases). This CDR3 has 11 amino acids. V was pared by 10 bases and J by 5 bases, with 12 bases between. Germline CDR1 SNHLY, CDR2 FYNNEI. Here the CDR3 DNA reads TGTGCCACCCTAGGGGTACACGAGCAGTACTTC. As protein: CATLGVHEQYF.

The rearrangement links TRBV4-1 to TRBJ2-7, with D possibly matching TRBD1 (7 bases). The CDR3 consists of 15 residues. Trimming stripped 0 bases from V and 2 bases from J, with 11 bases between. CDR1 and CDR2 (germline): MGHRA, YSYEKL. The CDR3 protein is CASSQEGRGAYEQYF. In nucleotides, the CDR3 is TGCGCCAGCAGCCAAGAGGGCAGGGGGGCCTACGAGCAGTACTTC.

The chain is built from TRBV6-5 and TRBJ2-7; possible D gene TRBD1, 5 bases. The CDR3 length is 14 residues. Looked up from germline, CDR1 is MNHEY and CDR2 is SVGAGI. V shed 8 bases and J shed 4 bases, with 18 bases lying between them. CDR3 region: CASPRERASYEQYF. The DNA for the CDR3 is TGTGCCAGCCCCAGGGAAAGGGCCTCGTACGAGCAGTACTTC.

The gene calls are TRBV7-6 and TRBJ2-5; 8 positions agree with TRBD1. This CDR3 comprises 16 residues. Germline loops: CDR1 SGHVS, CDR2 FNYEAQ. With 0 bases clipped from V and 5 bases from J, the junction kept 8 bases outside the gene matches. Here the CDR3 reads CASSLAQGAGNETQYF. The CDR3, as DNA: TGTGCCAGCAGCTTAGCGCAGGGGGCGGGCAACGAGACCCAGTACTTC.

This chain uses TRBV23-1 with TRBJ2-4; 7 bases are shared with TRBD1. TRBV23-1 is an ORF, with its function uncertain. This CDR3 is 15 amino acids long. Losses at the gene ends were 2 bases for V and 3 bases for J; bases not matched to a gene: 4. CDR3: CASSQPGQSKNIQYF. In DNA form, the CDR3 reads TGCGCCAGCAGTCAACCGGGACAGAGCAAAAACATTCAGTACTTC.

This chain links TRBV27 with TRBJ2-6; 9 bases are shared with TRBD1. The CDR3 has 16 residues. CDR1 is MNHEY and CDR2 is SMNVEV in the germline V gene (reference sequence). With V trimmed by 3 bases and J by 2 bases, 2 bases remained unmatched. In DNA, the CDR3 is TGTGCCAGCAGTTTTACAGGGGGCCCTGGGGCCAACGTCCTGACTTTC. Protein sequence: CASSFTGGPGANVLTF. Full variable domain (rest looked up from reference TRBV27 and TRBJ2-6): EAQVTQNPRYLITVTGKKLTVTCSQNMNHEYMSWYRQDPGLGLRQIYYSMNVEVTDKGDVPEGYKVSRKEKRNFPLILESPSPNQTSLYFCASSFTGGPGANVLTFGAGSRLTVL.

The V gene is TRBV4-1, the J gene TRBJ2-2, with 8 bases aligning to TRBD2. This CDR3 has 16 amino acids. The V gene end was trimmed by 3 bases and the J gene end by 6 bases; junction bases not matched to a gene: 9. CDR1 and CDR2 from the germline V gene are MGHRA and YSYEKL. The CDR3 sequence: CASSQASGLAPGELFF. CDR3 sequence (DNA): TGCGCCAGCAGCCAGGCCTCCGGACTAGCCCCCGGGGAGCTGTTTTTT.

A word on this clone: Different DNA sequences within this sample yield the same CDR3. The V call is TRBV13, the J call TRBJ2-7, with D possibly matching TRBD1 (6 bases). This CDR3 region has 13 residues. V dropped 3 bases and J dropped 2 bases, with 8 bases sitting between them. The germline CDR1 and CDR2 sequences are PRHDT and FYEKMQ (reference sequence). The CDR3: CASSLGAAYEQYF. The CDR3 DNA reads TGTGCCAGCAGCTTGGGGGCCGCCTACGAGCAGTACTTC.

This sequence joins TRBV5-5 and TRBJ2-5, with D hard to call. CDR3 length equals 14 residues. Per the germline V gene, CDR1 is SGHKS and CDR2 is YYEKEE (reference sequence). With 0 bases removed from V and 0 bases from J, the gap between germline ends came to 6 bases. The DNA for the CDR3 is TGTGCCAGCAGCTTGGTTCCAAACCAAGAGACCCAGTACTTC. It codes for CASSLVPNQETQYF.